This T cell receptor beta chain comes out of a study of blood T cell repertoires in COVID-19. This clone has just a few counts. Clones were read by immunoSEQ multiplex PCR, and TCRdb kept only the in-frame ones, dropping some. The sample records 450,000 to 500,000 clones, 80% to 90% being singletons. Trimming took 7 bases from V and 5 from J; bases not matched to a gene: 10. Germline CDR1 SGHRS, CDR2 YFSETQ. The CDR3 has 15 amino acids. This clonotype was sampled from a human donor in a cohort sampled during active COVID-19. V is TRBV5-1 and J is TRBJ1-2; TRBD1 matches 11 bases. Source material: peripheral blood. Written as DNA, the CDR3 is TGCGCCAGCCAAGGACAGGGGGCTGAAAAGTATGGCTACACCTTC. Translated: CASQGQGAEKYGYTF.